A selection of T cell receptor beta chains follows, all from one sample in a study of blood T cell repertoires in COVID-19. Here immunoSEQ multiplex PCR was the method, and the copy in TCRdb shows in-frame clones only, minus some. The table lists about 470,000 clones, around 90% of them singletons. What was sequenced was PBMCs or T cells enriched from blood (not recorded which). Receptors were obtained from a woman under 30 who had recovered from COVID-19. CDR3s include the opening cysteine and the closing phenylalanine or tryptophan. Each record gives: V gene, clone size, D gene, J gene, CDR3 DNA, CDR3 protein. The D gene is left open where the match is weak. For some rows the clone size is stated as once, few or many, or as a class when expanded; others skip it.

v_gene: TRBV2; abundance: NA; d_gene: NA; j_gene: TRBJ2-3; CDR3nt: TGTGCCAGCAGCCCGACGGGACTTAGCTCAGATACGCAGTATTTT; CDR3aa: CASSPTGLSSDTQYF
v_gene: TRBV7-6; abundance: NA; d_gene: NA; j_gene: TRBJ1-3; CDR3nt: TGTGCCAGCAGCTACCTCGGGATACAAAACTCTGGAAACACCATATATTTT; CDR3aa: CASSYLGIQNSGNTIYF
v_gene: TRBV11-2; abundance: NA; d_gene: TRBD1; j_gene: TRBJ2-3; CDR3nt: TGTGCCAGCAGCCCCGGGACAGGGCGCACAGATACGCAGTATTTT; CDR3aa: CASSPGTGRTDTQYF
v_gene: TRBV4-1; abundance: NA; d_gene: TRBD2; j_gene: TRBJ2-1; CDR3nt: TGCGCCAGCAGCCAAAGGCTAGCGGGGTTAAATGAGCAGTTCTTC; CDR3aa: CASSQRLAGLNEQFF
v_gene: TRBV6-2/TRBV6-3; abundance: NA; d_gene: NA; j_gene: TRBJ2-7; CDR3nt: TGTGCCAGCAGTTACTCCATTGACAACCGCGCGATAGACTACGAGCAGTACTTC; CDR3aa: CASSYSIDNRAIDYEQYF
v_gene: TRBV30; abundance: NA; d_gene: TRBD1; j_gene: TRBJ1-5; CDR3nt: TGTGCCTGGAGTGTAGGACAGGGGCTGCCCCAGCATTTT; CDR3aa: CAWSVGQGLPQHF
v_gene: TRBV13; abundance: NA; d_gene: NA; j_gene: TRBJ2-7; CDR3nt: TGTGCCAGCAGCTTAGGTCGGGGGGAGCAGTACTTC; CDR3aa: CASSLGRGEQYF
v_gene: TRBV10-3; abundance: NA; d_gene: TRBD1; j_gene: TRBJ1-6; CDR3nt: TGTGCCATCAGTGAGTACGGACAGGGGGGGAATTCACCCCTCCACTTT; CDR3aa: CAISEYGQGGNSPLHF
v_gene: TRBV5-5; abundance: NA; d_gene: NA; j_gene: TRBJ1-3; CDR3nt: TGTGCCAGCAGCTGGGAGGGGCAGATTTCGAACACCATATATTTT; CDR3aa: CASSWEGQISNTIYF
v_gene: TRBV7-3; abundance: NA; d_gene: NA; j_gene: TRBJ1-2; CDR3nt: TGTGCCAGCAGCTTAACTCCCGGCTATGGCTACACCTTC; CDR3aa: CASSLTPGYGYTF
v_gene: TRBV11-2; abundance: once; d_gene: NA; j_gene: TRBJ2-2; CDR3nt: TGTGCCAGCAGCTTAGACCCGTCCGGGGAGCTGTTTTTT; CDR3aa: CASSLDPSGELFF